This TCR beta chain was identified in a study of T-cell memory formation after mild COVID-19. Across the study: The study found TCR clusters largely donor specific. Study results and limitations: There was a balanced CD4/CD8 profile in clones contracting day 15 to 85, and later expanders leaned CD4+. Pre-infection memory contained some responding clones, which suggested that cross-reactive memory had joined. CD4+ contracting clones lay mainly in CM and EM, CD8+ ones in EMRA.

Comments on this clonotype: Its specificity is not known.

One entry per CDR3 protein, called by TCRdb with MiXCR from the 5' RACE reads. The table has about 290,000 distinct CDR3 sequences, roughly 15% seen once; the top ten hold over 20%. Sequencing was performed on PBMCs or a T cell subset sorted from them (not recorded which). The receptor was isolated from a man younger than 35 who had mild COVID-19 (a few samples of this study predate the infection). Cell type and time point are not known.

CDR3 loop: CASSFGGGFKGEQFF. The CDR3 coding sequence is TGTGCCAGCAGTTTCGGGGGGGGATTTAAAGGGGAGCAGTTCTTC. V and J are TRBV12-3 or TRBV12-4 and TRBJ2-1, with 8 nucleotides matching TRBD2. The ends lost 3 bases at V and 10 bases at J; junction bases unmatched: 11. The CDR3 runs to 15 residues.